The 27 T cell receptor beta chains reported below all come from one sample, sequenced in a study of CXCR3-negative and CXCR3-positive naive CD8 T cells. Findings of the study overall: Hydrophobicity of TRB CDR3s was greater in CXCR3-positive naive cells than in CXCR3-negative naive cells.

For these TCRs, the target antigens are not known. The authors made the TRB cDNA libraries by 5' RACE using UMI labels. Each CDR3 protein gets one entry in TCRdb, which reprocessed the 5' RACE reads and gives no DNA. This sample's table has about 120,000 distinct CDR3 sequences. The sequenced sample consisted of naive CXCR3+ CD8+ T cells from blood. Indicated subset: CD45RO-CCR7+CD27+CD95- naive CD8+ T cells expressing CXCR3 (TNR3+). These receptors were collected from a human donor in good health. Some clones in this sample may be carry-over from other donors' samples.

This CDR3 is CASSVWTGRGETQYF. This chain connects TRBV7-2 to TRBJ2-5; the D call of TRBD1 rests on TCRdb alone, since no DNA is present to check it. Germline CDR1 SGHTA, CDR2 FQGNSA. CDR3 size: 15 residues.

This chain links TRBV5-1 with TRBJ2-7. The CDR3 runs 14 residues. The germline V gene encodes CDR1 SGHRS and CDR2 YFSETQ. CDR3 region: CASSFEPGHYEQYF.

The chain is built from TRBV27 and TRBJ2-7; as DNA is missing, the TRBD2 call by TCRdb cannot be tested. Germline V gene lookup returns CDR1 MNHEY and CDR2 SMNVEV (reference sequence). The CDR3 totals 15 residues. CDR3 amino acids: CASSLVLAGGNEQYF.

This sequence joins TRBV5-4 and TRBJ2-7; the D call of TRBD2 rests on TCRdb alone, since no DNA is present to check it. This CDR3 has 17 amino acids. Germline V gives CDR1 SGHNT, CDR2 YYREEE (reference sequence). CDR3 loop: CASSSPVRSGRAGEQYF. The whole variable domain, remainder taken from reference TRBV5-4 and TRBJ2-7, is ETGVTQSPTHLIKTRGQQVTLRCSSQSGHNTVSWYQQALGQGPQFIFQYYREEENGRGNFPPRFSGLQFPNYSSELNVNALELDDSALYLCASSSPVRSGRAGEQYFGPGTRLTVT.

The rearrangement links TRBV14 to TRBJ2-2; TCRdb's D call of TRBD2 is untestable without DNA. From germline, CDR1 is SGHDN and CDR2 FVKESK. The CDR3 runs 16 residues. The CDR3 region is CASSQVETQSFGELSF.

V usage is TRBV18 and J usage is TRBJ2-1; the D call of TRBD2 rests on TCRdb alone, since no DNA is present to check it. This CDR3 spans 19 amino acids. CDR1 and CDR2 from the germline V gene are KGHSH and LQKENI. CDR3 in amino acids: CASSPPPGLGGASYNEQFF.

This sequence joins TRBV28 and TRBJ2-3. Germline values: CDR1 MDHEN, CDR2 SYDVKM. The CDR3 is 17 residues long. CDR3: CASSLGSTGASTDTQYF.

The chain recombines TRBV4-1 with TRBJ2-7. Germline values: CDR1 MGHRA, CDR2 YSYEKL. The CDR3 is made up of 15 amino acids. CDR3 loop: CASSQELRDYYEQYF.

V is TRBV28 and J is TRBJ2-5. Germline loops: CDR1 MDHEN, CDR2 SYDVKM. The CDR3 is 15 amino acids. The CDR3 sequence: CASSLVLSFQETQYF.

V is TRBV28 and J is TRBJ2-1; TCRdb's D call of TRBD1 is untestable without DNA. The germline gives CDR1 MDHEN, CDR2 SYDVKM. The CDR3 covers 13 residues. CDR3 amino acids: CASSLFRGYEQFF.

The chain links TRBV7-8 to TRBJ2-3. Germline assignment: CDR1 SGHVS and CDR2 FQNEAQ. This CDR3 region has 15 residues. The CDR3: CASSLVPTSTDTQYF.

This sequence joins TRBV20-1 and TRBJ2-7; TCRdb proposes TRBD2, but this gene call is untestable without DNA. CDR1 and CDR2 from the germline V gene are DFQATT and SNEGSKA (reference sequence). This CDR3 comprises 15 residues. CDR3 residues: CSARRTSGSSYEQYF.

The chain recombines TRBV5-5 with TRBJ2-3; absent DNA, TCRdb's TRBD1 call cannot be checked. CDR1 and CDR2 from the germline V gene are SGHKS and YYEKEE (reference sequence). The length of the CDR3 is 15 residues. The CDR3: CASGPGTAQGDTQYF. Complete variable domain (other parts from reference TRBV5-5 and TRBJ2-3): DAGVTQSPTHLIKTRGQQVTLRCSPISGHKSVSWYQQVLGQGPQFIFQYYEKEERGRGNFPDRFSARQFPNYSSELNVNALLLGDSALYLCASGPGTAQGDTQYFGPGTRLTVL.

The chain employs TRBV7-6 and TRBJ2-1; TCRdb lists TRBD1, though no DNA is available to test this call. The CDR3 runs to 15 residues. Germline CDR1 is SGHVS and CDR2 is FNYEAQ. This CDR3 is CASSDRDSSYNEQFF.

The chain recombines TRBV6-5 with TRBJ2-1; lacking DNA, the TRBD2 call made by TCRdb goes unchecked. The CDR3 runs to 16 residues. Germline values: CDR1 MNHEY, CDR2 SVGAGI. The chain's CDR3 is CASSYASGVHTNEQFF.

The chain is built from TRBV7-9 and TRBJ2-5; TCRdb returns TRBD2, unconfirmable since there is no DNA. CDR3 size: 18 residues. Germline values: CDR1 SEHNR, CDR2 FQNEAQ (reference sequence). The CDR3 reads CASSLGLGAGEGQETQYF.

This chain links TRBV11-2 with TRBJ2-3. Germline loops: CDR1 SGHAT, CDR2 FQNNGV. This CDR3 comprises 13 residues. The CDR3 protein is CASSRTITDTQYF.

The chain employs TRBV6-5 and TRBJ1-2; the D gene TCRdb calls, TRBD1, cannot be checked with no DNA. The CDR3 covers 14 residues. Per the germline V gene, CDR1 is MNHEY and CDR2 is SVGAGI. The CDR3: CASSYGDRGHGYTF.

The V and J genes are TRBV7-9 and TRBJ1-2; TCRdb reports TRBD1, a call that lacks DNA to check it against. CDR1 and CDR2 from the germline V gene are SEHNR and FQNEAQ (reference sequence). The CDR3 loop spans 15 amino acids. CDR3 sequence: CASSGTGFDRYGYTF. The variable domain in full, with the rest retrieved from reference TRBV7-9 and TRBJ1-2, is DTGVSQNPRHKITKRGQNVTFRCDPISEHNRLYWYRQTLGQGPEFLTYFQNEAQLEKSRLLSDRFSAERPKGSFSTLEIQRTEQGDSAMYLCASSGTGFDRYGYTFGSGTRLTVV.

The chain combines TRBV5-6 with TRBJ2-7; TCRdb's D call, TRBD1, is unchecked because there is no DNA. Germline V gene sequence: CDR1 SGHDT, CDR2 YYEEEE. The CDR3 covers 15 residues. The CDR3 loop is CASSSPGGVIYEQYF.

V is TRBV7-3 and J is TRBJ2-2; TCRdb's D call, TRBD2, is unchecked because there is no DNA. The CDR3 is made up of 17 amino acids. In germline, CDR1 is SGHTA, CDR2 FQGTGA. The CDR3 is CASSLVGLAGDTGELFF.

The chain has TRBV14 and TRBJ1-3; the TCRdb call, TRBD1, lacks DNA for checking. This CDR3 is 17 amino acids long. Germline values: CDR1 SGHDN, CDR2 FVKESK. The CDR3 sequence: CASSNGTFHFSGNTIYF.

The V call is TRBV20-1, the J call TRBJ2-7; the D call from TCRdb, TRBD1, cannot be confirmed without DNA. The CDR3 is 13 amino acids. Germline V CDR1 and CDR2: DFQATT, SNEGSKA (reference sequence). CDR3 loop: CSARPRVPYEQYF.

This chain's CDR3 is CASSFPEAPLTYGYTF. The gene calls are TRBV7-9 and TRBJ1-2; the D call of TRBD1 rests on TCRdb alone, since no DNA is present to check it. Germline values: CDR1 SEHNR, CDR2 FQNEAQ (reference sequence). The CDR3 loop spans 16 amino acids.

This rearrangement joins TRBV3-1 to TRBJ2-7; lacking DNA, the TRBD1 call made by TCRdb goes unchecked. Germline V gene lookup returns CDR1 LGHDT and CDR2 YNNKEL (reference sequence). This CDR3 spans 15 amino acids. Here the CDR3 reads CASRILGGQTPSAYF.

The gene calls are TRBV7-9 and TRBJ2-4; TCRdb's assignment of TRBD2 cannot be checked, as there is no DNA. This CDR3 has 18 residues. Germline lookup yields CDR1 SEHNR and CDR2 FQNEAQ (reference sequence). CDR3 protein: CASSYGLAGALAKNIQYF. The variable domain in full, completed from reference TRBV7-9 and TRBJ2-4, reads DTGVSQNPRHKITKRGQNVTFRCDPISEHNRLYWYRQTLGQGPEFLTYFQNEAQLEKSRLLSDRFSAERPKGSFSTLEIQRTEQGDSAMYLCASSYGLAGALAKNIQYFGAGTRLSVL.

J is TRBJ2-1 and V is TRBV25-1; TCRdb's D gene call, TRBD1, goes unchecked for lack of DNA. This CDR3 comprises 13 residues. Germline V CDR1 and CDR2: MGHDK, SYGVNS. CDR3 in amino acids: CASSETGNNEQFF.